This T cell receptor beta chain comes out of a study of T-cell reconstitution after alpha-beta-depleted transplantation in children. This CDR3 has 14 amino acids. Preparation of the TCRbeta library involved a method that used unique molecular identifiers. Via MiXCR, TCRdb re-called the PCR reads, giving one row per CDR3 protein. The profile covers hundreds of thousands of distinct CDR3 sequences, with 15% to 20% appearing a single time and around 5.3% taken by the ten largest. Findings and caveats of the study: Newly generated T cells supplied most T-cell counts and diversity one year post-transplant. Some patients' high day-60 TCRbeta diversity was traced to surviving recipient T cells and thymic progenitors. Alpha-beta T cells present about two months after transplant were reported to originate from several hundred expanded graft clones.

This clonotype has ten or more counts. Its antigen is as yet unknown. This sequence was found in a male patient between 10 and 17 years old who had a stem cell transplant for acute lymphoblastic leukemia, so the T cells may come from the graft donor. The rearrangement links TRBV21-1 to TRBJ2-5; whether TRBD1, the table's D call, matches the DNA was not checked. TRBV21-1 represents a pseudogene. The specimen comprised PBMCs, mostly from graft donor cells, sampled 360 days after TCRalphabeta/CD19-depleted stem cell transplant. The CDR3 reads CASSKVGRGETQYF. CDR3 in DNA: TGTGCCAGCAGCAAAGTGGGGAGAGGTGAGACCCAGTACTTC.